The clone carrying this TCR beta chain was recorded a few times. Antigen specificity is unknown. TCRdb called the RT-PCR reads again in MiXCR, with one record for every CDR3 protein. Among more than 450,000 distinct CDR3 sequences, about 12% were seen once, and the ten largest hold 10% to 13%. V lost 0 bases and J lost 2, with 10 bases in between. Germline V lookup: CDR1 SGHRS, CDR2 YFSETQ. This CDR3 comprises 15 residues. These data originate in a study of response to subunit inactivated influenza vaccine. The study's findings and limits: Every seasonal influenza vaccination brings in few new T cells, the authors suggested.

The chain has TRBV5-1 and TRBJ2-3; perhaps TRBD1 as D (5 bases). This sample comprised PBMCs from blood, obtained on the day of vaccination. This receptor was identified in a man aged 50 or older who received an inactivated influenza vaccine. The CDR3 DNA sequence: TGCGCCAGCAGCTTGGAGACACAGGACACAGATACGCAGTATTTT. This encodes CASSLETQDTDTQYF.